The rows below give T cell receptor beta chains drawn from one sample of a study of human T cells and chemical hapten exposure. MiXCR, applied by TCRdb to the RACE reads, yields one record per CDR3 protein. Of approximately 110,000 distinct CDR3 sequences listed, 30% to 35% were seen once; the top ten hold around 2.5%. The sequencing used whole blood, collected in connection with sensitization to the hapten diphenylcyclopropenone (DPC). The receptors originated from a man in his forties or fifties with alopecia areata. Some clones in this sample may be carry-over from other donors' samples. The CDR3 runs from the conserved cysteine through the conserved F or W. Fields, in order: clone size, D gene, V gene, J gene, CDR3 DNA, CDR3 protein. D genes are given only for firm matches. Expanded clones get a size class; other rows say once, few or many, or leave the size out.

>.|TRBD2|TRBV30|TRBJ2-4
TGTGCCTGGAGGGGGACTAGCGGAGGGAGGGGCATTCAGTACTTC
CAWRGTSGGRGIQYF
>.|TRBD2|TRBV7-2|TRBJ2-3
TGTGCCAGCAGCGGTCGACTAGCGGGAGTAACAGATACGCAGTATTTT
CASSGRLAGVTDTQYF
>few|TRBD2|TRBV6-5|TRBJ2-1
TGTGCCAGCAGTTACTCGAGGCCTGGGACTAGCGGGAGCTCCTACAATGAGCAGTTCTTC
CASSYSRPGTSGSSYNEQFF
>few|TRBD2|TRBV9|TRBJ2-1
TGTGCCAGCAGCGGGACTAGCGATTACTACAATGAGCAGTTCTTC
CASSGTSDYYNEQFF
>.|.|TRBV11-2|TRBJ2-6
TGTGCCAGCAGCTTTACGGGGGTAGGGGCCAACGTCCTGACTTTC
CASSFTGVGANVLTF
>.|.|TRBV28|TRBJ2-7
TGTGCCAGCAGTAATCATCCGGGACTGCCCTCAACTTCCTTCAATTACGAGCAGTACTTC
CASSNHPGLPSTSFNYEQYF
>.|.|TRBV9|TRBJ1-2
TGTGCCAGCGCGAAGACAGTTTCCTATGGCTACACCTTC
CASAKTVSYGYTF
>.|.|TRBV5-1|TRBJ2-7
TGCGCCAGCAGCGAGGGACTCTCCTACGAGCAGTACTTC
CASSEGLSYEQYF
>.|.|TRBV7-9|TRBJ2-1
TGTGCCAGCAGCTCCACGGGGATGGAAGCGGACCCCTACAATGAGCAGTTCTTC
CASSSTGMEADPYNEQFF
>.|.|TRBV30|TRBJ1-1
TGTGCCTGGGCGAACACTGAAGCTTTCTTT
CAWANTEAFF
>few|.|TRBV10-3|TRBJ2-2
TGTGCCATCAGTGAGTCGTCGCGCCTCACCGGGGAGCTGTTTTTT
CAISESSRLTGELFF
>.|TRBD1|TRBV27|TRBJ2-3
TGTGCCAGCAGTTTCGGTGGACAGGGTCAGTATTTT
CASSFGGQGQYF
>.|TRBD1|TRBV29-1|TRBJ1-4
TGCAGCGTTCAGGAGGTGGGACAGGGAAATGAAAAACTGTTTTTT
CSVQEVGQGNEKLFF
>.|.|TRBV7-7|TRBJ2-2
TGTGCTAGCAGCTCTACGTCCGGGGAGCTGTTTTTT
CASSSTSGELFF
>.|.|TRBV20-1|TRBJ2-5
TGCAGTGTTCCGGGCCAGACCCAGTACTTC
CSVPGQTQYF